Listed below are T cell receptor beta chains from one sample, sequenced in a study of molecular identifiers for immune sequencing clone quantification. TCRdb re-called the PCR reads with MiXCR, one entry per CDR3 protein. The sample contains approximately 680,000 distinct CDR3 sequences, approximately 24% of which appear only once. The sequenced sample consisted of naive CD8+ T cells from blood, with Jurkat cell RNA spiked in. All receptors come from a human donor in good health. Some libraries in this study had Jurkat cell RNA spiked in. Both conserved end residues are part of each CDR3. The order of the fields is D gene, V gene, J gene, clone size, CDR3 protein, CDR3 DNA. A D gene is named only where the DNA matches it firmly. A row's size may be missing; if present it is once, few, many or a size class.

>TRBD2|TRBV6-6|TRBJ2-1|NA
CASSYSLAGEYNAQFF
TGTGCCAGCAGTTACTCCCTAGCGGGAGAGTACAATGCGCAGTTCTTC
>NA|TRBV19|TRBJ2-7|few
CASSISTPPSEQYF
TGTGCCAGTAGTATCTCGACACCGCCTAGCGAGCAGTACTTC
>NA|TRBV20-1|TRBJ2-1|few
CSARGLGHNEQFF
TGCAGTGCCCGGGGGCTGGGTCACAATGAGCAGTTCTTC
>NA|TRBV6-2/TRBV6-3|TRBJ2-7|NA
CASGDWGEQYF
TGTGCCAGCGGGGACTGGGGGGAGCAGTACTTC
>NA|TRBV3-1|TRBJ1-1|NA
CASSQYDSNTEAFF
TGTGCCAGCAGCCAATATGACAGTAACACTGAAGCTTTCTTT
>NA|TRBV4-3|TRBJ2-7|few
CASSQDQDSYEQYF
TGCGCCAGCAGCCAAGACCAGGACTCCTACGAGCAGTACTTC
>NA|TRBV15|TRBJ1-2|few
CATSRAQNELKAYGYTF
TGTGCCACCAGCAGGGCCCAAAACGAGTTGAAGGCCTATGGCTACACCTTC
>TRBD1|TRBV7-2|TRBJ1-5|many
CASNLFLRDRALYSNQPQHF
TGTGCCAGCAACTTATTCCTCCGGGACAGGGCTTTGTACAGCAATCAGCCCCAGCATTTT
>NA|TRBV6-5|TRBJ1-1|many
CASSYSQAGSTEAFF
TGTGCCAGCAGTTACTCCCAGGCTGGGAGCACTGAAGCTTTCTTT
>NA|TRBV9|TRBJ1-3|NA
CASSVSRTKGGNTVYF
TGTGCCAGCAGCGTCTCTCGCACAAAAGGAGGAAACACCGTATATTTT
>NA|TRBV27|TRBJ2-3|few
CASSYLGGGYRDTDTQYF
TGTGCCAGCAGTTACTTGGGAGGGGGGTATCGTGACACAGATACGCAGTATTTT
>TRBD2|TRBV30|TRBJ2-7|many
CAWRGLAGAATYEQYF
TGTGCCTGGAGGGGACTAGCGGGGGCCGCGACCTACGAGCAGTACTTC
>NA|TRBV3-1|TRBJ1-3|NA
CASSPGPASSGNTIYF
TGTGCCAGCAGCCCCGGACCCGCGAGCTCTGGAAACACCATATATTTT
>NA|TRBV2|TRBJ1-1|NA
CASSEYHLGLMNTEAFF
TGTGCCAGCAGTGAATATCATTTGGGACTCATGAACACTGAAGCTTTCTTT
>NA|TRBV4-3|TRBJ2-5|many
CASSLSLAGGLGQETQYF
TGCGCCAGCAGCCTGTCCCTCGCAGGGGGGCTTGGGCAAGAGACCCAGTACTTC
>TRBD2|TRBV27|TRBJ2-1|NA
CASSPLQAGEGIGEQFF
TGTGCCAGCAGTCCCCTTCAGGCGGGAGAGGGAATTGGTGAGCAGTTCTTC
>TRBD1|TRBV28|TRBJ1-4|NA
CASSPLNSRGTNEKLFF
TGTGCCAGCAGTCCCCTTAATTCCAGGGGGACAAATGAAAAACTGTTTTTT
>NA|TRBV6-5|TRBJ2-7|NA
CASSHPVGVSYEQYF
TGTGCCAGCAGTCATCCTGTGGGGGTCTCCTACGAGCAGTACTTC
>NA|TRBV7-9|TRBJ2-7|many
CASSSLGVEQYF
TGTGCCAGCAGCTCCCTCGGAGTCGAGCAGTACTTC
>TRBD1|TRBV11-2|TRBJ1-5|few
CASSQGTAFNQPQHF
TGTGCCAGCAGTCAAGGGACAGCGTTCAATCAGCCCCAGCATTTT
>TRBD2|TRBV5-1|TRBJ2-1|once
CASSSKGLAGTYNEQVF
TGCGCCAGCAGCTCAAAGGGACTAGCGGGTACCTACAATGAGCAGGTCTTC
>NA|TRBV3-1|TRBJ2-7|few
CASSQEDHRAFREQYF
TGTGCCAGCAGCCAAGAGGACCACAGGGCATTTCGGGAGCAGTACTTC
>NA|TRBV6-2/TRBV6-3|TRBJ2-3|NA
CASSSDYRPDTQYF
TGTGCCAGCAGTTCTGACTACCGACCAGATACGCAGTATTTT
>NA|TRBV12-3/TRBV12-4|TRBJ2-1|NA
CASSLATAYNEQFF
TGTGCCAGCAGTTTAGCGACGGCCTACAATGAGCAGTTCTTC
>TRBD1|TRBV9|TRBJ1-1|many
CASSVGTGPIDTEAFF
TGTGCCAGCAGCGTAGGGACAGGGCCGATCGACACTGAAGCTTTCTTT
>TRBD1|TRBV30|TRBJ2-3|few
CAWSHRQGTGADTQYF
TGTGCCTGGAGCCACCGCCAAGGGACAGGGGCAGATACGCAGTATTTT
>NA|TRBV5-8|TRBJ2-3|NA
CASSFVTAIYSTDTQYF
TGTGCCAGCAGCTTTGTGACAGCAATATATAGCACAGATACGCAGTATTTT
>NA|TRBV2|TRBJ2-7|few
CASSESAGAYYEQYF
TGTGCCAGCAGTGAATCCGCGGGGGCCTACTACGAGCAGTACTTC
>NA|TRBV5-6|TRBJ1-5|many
CASSLGGPSNQPQHF
TGTGCCAGCAGCTTGGGGGGACCGAGTAATCAGCCCCAGCATTTT
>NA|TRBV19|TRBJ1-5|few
CATDSGYSNQPQHF
TGTGCCACCGACTCAGGGTATAGCAATCAGCCCCAGCATTTT
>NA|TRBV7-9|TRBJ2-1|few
CASSLGNNPYNEQFF
TGTGCCAGCAGCTTAGGTAACAACCCGTACAATGAGCAGTTCTTC
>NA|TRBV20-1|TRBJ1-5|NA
CSAHVLGLNQPQHF
TGCAGTGCCCACGTCCTCGGCCTCAATCAGCCCCAGCATTTT
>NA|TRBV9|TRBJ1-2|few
CASSVGDVGYGYTF
TGTGCCAGCAGCGTAGGGGACGTAGGGTATGGCTACACCTTC
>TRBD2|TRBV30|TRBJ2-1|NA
CAWTNVGGYNEQFF
TGTGCCTGGACCAACGTGGGGGGGTACAATGAGCAGTTCTTC
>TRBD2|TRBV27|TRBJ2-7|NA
CASSLTSGINEQYF
TGTGCCAGCAGTTTGACTAGCGGGATCAACGAGCAGTACTTC
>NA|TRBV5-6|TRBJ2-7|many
CASSYGQPEVYEQYF
TGTGCCAGCAGCTATGGACAGCCTGAGGTCTACGAGCAGTACTTC
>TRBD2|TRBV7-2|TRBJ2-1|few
CASSPSELAGGISYNEQFF
TGTGCCAGCAGCCCCTCGGAACTAGCGGGGGGAATCTCCTACAATGAGCAGTTCTTC
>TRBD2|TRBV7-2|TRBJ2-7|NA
CASTVSGASSYEQYF
TGTGCCAGCACCGTTAGCGGGGCTAGCTCCTACGAGCAGTACTTC
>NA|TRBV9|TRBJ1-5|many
CASSVGEYSNQPQHF
TGTGCCAGCAGCGTAGGAGAATATAGCAATCAGCCCCAGCATTTT
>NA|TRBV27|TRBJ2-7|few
CASSLSPSVGYEQYF
TGTGCCAGCAGTTTATCGCCTAGCGTCGGGTACGAGCAGTACTTC
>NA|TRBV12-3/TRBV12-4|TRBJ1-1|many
CASRQSRDQHTEAFF
TGTGCCAGCAGACAGAGCCGGGACCAGCACACTGAAGCTTTCTTT